The present T cell receptor (beta chain) was sequenced within a study of cytomegalovirus exposure and HLA in healthy donors. Study-wide points: Specific recognition of CMV antigens was confirmed in vitro for a few chains (all CMV-associated). The listing of roughly 160 TCR beta chains classed them as cytomegalovirus-associated.

TCRdb's table, derived via immunoSEQ multiplex PCR, lists solely in-frame clones and lacks some. The sample records approximately 73,000 clones, 85% to 95% being singletons. The CDR3 consists of 17 residues. The germline V gene encodes CDR1 SGHVS and CDR2 FNYEAQ. Trimming took off 1 base at V and 5 bases at J, with 20 bases between the two ends. Comment on this clone: Antigen: not known.

The J gene is TRBJ2-5, the V gene TRBV7-6, with D tentatively TRBD2 (5 bases). The sample was PBMCs. This TCR derives from a man between 18 and 35 years old in good health and CMV-seronegative. The CDR3 sequence is CASSLGSGFYSVETQYF. Written as DNA, the CDR3 is TGTGCCAGCAGCTTAGGGTCGGGGTTTTATTCTGTCGAGACCCAGTACTTC.